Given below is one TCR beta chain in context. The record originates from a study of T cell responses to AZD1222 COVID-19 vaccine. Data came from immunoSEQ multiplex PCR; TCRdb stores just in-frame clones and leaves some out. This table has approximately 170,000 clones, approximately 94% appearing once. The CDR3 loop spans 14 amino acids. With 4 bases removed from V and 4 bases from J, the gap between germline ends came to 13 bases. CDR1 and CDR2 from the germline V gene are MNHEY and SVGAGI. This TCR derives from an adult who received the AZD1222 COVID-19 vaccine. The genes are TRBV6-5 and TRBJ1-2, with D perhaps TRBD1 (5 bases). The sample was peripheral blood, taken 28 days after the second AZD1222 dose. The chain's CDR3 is CASSFDRGSYGYTF. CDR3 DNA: TGTGCCAGCAGTTTTGACAGAGGATCCTATGGCTACACCTTC.